The rows below give T cell receptor beta chains drawn from one sample of a study of blood T cell repertoires in COVID-19. Sequencing used immunoSEQ multiplex PCR; TCRdb keeps in-frame clones, though not all of them. Of roughly 180,000 clones listed, 83% are singletons. The specimen was PBMCs or T cells enriched from blood (not recorded which). Receptor source: a woman aged 50 to 65 who had recovered from COVID-19. Each CDR3 is given with its conserved first and last residue. The D gene is left open where the match is weak. Size tells how often a clone was seen (once, few, many) or the class of an expanded clone, and some rows leave it out.

TRBJ1-4 | TRBV5-1 | NA | NA | TGCGCCAGCAGCTGGCGGCATGCAACTAATGAAAAACTGTTTTTT | CASSWRHATNEKLFF
TRBJ2-5 | TRBV4-2 | NA | TRBD2 | TGTGCCAGCAGCCAGCCCGAGGGGCGGGAGGGCCTTACCCAGTACTTC | CASSQPEGREGLTQYF
TRBJ1-2 | TRBV7-6 | NA | TRBD1 | TGTGCCAGCAGCTCAACCGGGACAGGGGGGAACTATGGCTACACCTTC | CASSSTGTGGNYGYTF
TRBJ2-5 | TRBV9 | NA | TRBD2 | TGTGCCAGCAGCCCTGGGACTAGGGAAGAAGAGACCCAGTACTTC | CASSPGTREEETQYF
TRBJ1-1 | TRBV18 | once | NA | TGTGCCAGCTCACCTAGACTCGCGGCGGGCGTGGACACTGAAGCTTTCTTT | CASSPRLAAGVDTEAFF
TRBJ1-2 | TRBV28 | NA | TRBD1 | TGTGCCAGCAGTAGCACAGGGGGCTATGGCTACACCTTC | CASSSTGGYGYTF
TRBJ1-1 | TRBV19 | NA | TRBD1 | TGTGCCAGTAGTGTAAGACAGGGTCCTGAAGCTTTCTTT | CASSVRQGPEAFF
TRBJ1-3 | TRBV7-9 | NA | NA | TGTGCCAGCAGCTCCACAGGGTTTAGTGGAAACACCATATATTTT | CASSSTGFSGNTIYF
TRBJ1-1 | TRBV6-5 | NA | TRBD1 | TGTGCCAGCAGTTTATCAGGGGGCGCCGTGAACACTGAAGCTTTCTTT | CASSLSGGAVNTEAFF
TRBJ1-4 | TRBV7-2 | NA | TRBD1 | TGTGCCAGCAGCTTAGAGGGGACAGGGTTGTCGAAACTGTTTTTT | CASSLEGTGLSKLFF
TRBJ1-5 | TRBV6-5 | NA | TRBD1 | TGTGCCAGCAGTACCGGGACAGGAGGTCAGCCCCAGCATTTT | CASSTGTGGQPQHF
TRBJ1-2 | TRBV12-3/TRBV12-4 | once | NA | TGTGCCAGCAGTCGACAACTCTATGGCTACACCTTC | CASSRQLYGYTF
TRBJ2-1 | TRBV6-5 | once | TRBD2 | TGTGCCAGCAGCCGGGCCTGGGAGGGTGAGCAGTTCTTC | CASSRAWEGEQFF
TRBJ1-1 | TRBV5-1 | NA | NA | TGCGCCAGCAGCTTGTCGGCCTCGGGGAACACTGAAGCTTTCTTT | CASSLSASGNTEAFF
TRBJ2-2 | TRBV7-2 | NA | NA | TGTGCCAGCAGCTTTACGAACACCGGGGAGCTGTTTTTT | CASSFTNTGELFF
TRBJ1-2 | TRBV5-1 | NA | NA | TGCGCCAGCAGCTTGGCATCGGAGGACTATGGCTACACCTTC | CASSLASEDYGYTF
TRBJ1-3 | TRBV12-3/TRBV12-4 | NA | NA | TGTGCCAGCAGGGCTTCCGGAAACACCATATATTTT | CASRASGNTIYF
TRBJ2-1 | TRBV9 | NA | TRBD2 | TGTGCCAGCAGCAACGTAGCGGGAGGGTGGGGCAATGAGCAGTTCTTC | CASSNVAGGWGNEQFF
TRBJ1-1 | TRBV7-9 | NA | NA | TGTGCCAGCACCTTATCAAAAAGGGGAACTGAAGCTTTCTTT | CASTLSKRGTEAFF
TRBJ2-3 | TRBV5-1 | NA | TRBD2 | TGCGCCAGCAGCGGGGGGAGGGTCGCAGATACGCAGTATTTT | CASSGGRVADTQYF
TRBJ1-1 | TRBV6-5 | NA | NA | TGTGCCAGCAAACCTACAGGGCCCATCACTGAAGCTTTCTTT | CASKPTGPITEAFF
TRBJ1-1 | TRBV7-9 | NA | NA | TGTGCCAGCAGCCCCCTTACTGAAGCTTTCTTT | CASSPLTEAFF
TRBJ1-1 | TRBV5-1 | NA | NA | TGCGCCAGCGTCGGATATCGCGGCGGAGACACTGAAGCTTTCTTT | CASVGYRGGDTEAFF
TRBJ2-3 | TRBV2 | NA | NA | TGTGCCAGCCGGAGCGGATTCACAGATACGCAGTATTTT | CASRSGFTDTQYF
TRBJ1-6 | TRBV18 | NA | TRBD1 | TGTGCCAGCTCACCATATCAAGGGACAGGGGATTCACCCCTCCACTTT | CASSPYQGTGDSPLHF
TRBJ1-5 | TRBV7-2 | NA | TRBD1 | TGTGCCAGCAGCCGCGAGACAGGGAGGCCCAATCAGCCCCAGCATTTT | CASSRETGRPNQPQHF
TRBJ1-6 | TRBV5-6 | NA | NA | TGTGCCAGCAGCCCACGGGGGAAGGGTAATTCACCCCTCCACTTT | CASSPRGKGNSPLHF
TRBJ1-5 | TRBV6-2/TRBV6-3 | NA | NA | TGTGCCAGCAGCTCCGATGGAGGGAAATATAGCAATCAGCCCCAGCATTTT | CASSSDGGKYSNQPQHF
TRBJ2-2 | TRBV19 | once | TRBD2 | TGTGCCAGTAGTATAGTTATCGGGACTAGCGGGAGTAATGACGGGGAGCTGTTTTTT | CASSIVIGTSGSNDGELFF
TRBJ1-4 | TRBV27 | NA | NA | TGTGCCAGCAGTCCCAACCCAGGGATTGCTGAAAAACTGTTTTTT | CASSPNPGIAEKLFF
TRBJ1-1 | TRBV9 | NA | TRBD1 | TGTGCCAGCAGCGCTAGACCGGGACAGACGAACACTGAAGCTTTCTTT | CASSARPGQTNTEAFF
TRBJ1-1 | TRBV5-6 | NA | NA | TGTGCCAGCAGCTCCCCCCGACTGGTGAAAGCTTTCTTT | CASSSPRLVKAFF
TRBJ1-4 | TRBV21-1 | NA | NA | TGTGCCAGCAGTCCCGACAGGGGGCATGAAAAACTGTTTTTT | CASSPDRGHEKLFF
TRBJ1-2 | TRBV6-2/TRBV6-3 | NA | TRBD1 | TGTGCCAGCAGTTACCCGGACAGGGCGGCTGGCTACACCTTC | CASSYPDRAAGYTF
TRBJ2-4 | TRBV11-2 | few | NA | TGTGCCAGCAGCTTACAGGAGGTCAACATTCAGTACTTC | CASSLQEVNIQYF
TRBJ1-2 | TRBV5-4 | NA | TRBD1 | TGTGCCAGCAGCACGGGACAGACACTACTCTATGGCTACACCTTC | CASSTGQTLLYGYTF
TRBJ1-6 | TRBV11-2 | NA | TRBD1 | TGTGCCAGCAGCTGGACCGGGACAGGGGTCAATTCACCCCTCCACTTT | CASSWTGTGVNSPLHF
TRBJ1-5 | TRBV19 | NA | NA | TGTGCCAGTAGTTCCGGGACTTCGGGCTTTTATAGCAATCAGCCCCAGCATTTT | CASSSGTSGFYSNQPQHF
TRBJ1-1 | TRBV5-8 | NA | NA | TGTGCCAGCACCCGGCGGTTGGTGAACACTGAAGCTTTCTTT | CASTRRLVNTEAFF
TRBJ1-5 | TRBV28 | once | NA | TGTGCCAGCAGAAACTCCGGGAGCGGGGGTCAGCCCCAGCATTTT | CASRNSGSGGQPQHF
TRBJ1-2 | TRBV11-2 | NA | NA | TGTGCCAGCAGCTTTTCTGGGAGAAGCCATGGCTACACCTTC | CASSFSGRSHGYTF
TRBJ2-3 | TRBV4-1 | NA | TRBD2 | TGCGCCAGCAGCCAAGATCGGGAGGTCCGAACAGATACGCAGTATTTT | CASSQDREVRTDTQYF
TRBJ1-3 | TRBV2 | NA | NA | TGTGCCAGCACCGGGACACCAGGAAACACCATATATTTT | CASTGTPGNTIYF
TRBJ1-2 | TRBV3-1/TRBV3-2 | NA | NA | TGTGCCAGCAGCCATTCAGATTATGGCTACACCTTC | CASSHSDYGYTF
TRBJ1-6 | TRBV7-9 | many | NA | TGTGCCAGCAGCTTAGCAGGGGCTAAGGGTAATTCACCCCTCCACTTT | CASSLAGAKGNSPLHF
TRBJ1-5 | TRBV6-2/TRBV6-3 | NA | NA | TGTGCCAGCAGTTACCTGGTGGCAGACAATCAGCCCCAGCATTTT | CASSYLVADNQPQHF
TRBJ2-1 | TRBV11-2 | NA | TRBD2 | TGTGCCAGCAGTTTAACTAGCGGGAGGGTCTACGAGCAGTTCTTC | CASSLTSGRVYEQFF
TRBJ1-1 | TRBV2 | NA | TRBD1 | TGTGCCAGCAGTGAAGACAGGGGCTTTGGTGAAGCTTTCTTT | CASSEDRGFGEAFF
TRBJ2-3 | TRBV6-4 | few | TRBD2 | TGTGCCAGCAGTGAGGACCTAGCGGGAGGGGATACGCAGTATTTT | CASSEDLAGGDTQYF
TRBJ1-1 | TRBV19 | NA | NA | TGTGCCAGTAGTATCGGGCAGGGAGGGTCGGTAGCTTTCTTT | CASSIGQGGSVAFF
TRBJ1-6 | TRBV27 | NA | NA | TGTGCCAGCAGTGACGGAATCGGGAATTCACCCCTCCACTTT | CASSDGIGNSPLHF
TRBJ1-6 | TRBV27 | NA | TRBD1 | TGTGCCAGCGGCCAGGGGGCCGGATCCTATAATTCACCCCTCCACTTT | CASGQGAGSYNSPLHF
TRBJ2-1 | TRBV19 | NA | TRBD2 | TGTGCCAGCACCCCAAGCGGGAGGGGTAATGAGCAGTTCTTC | CASTPSGRGNEQFF
TRBJ2-5 | TRBV7-6 | NA | TRBD2 | TGTGCCAGCAGCTCCGCTAGCGGCCAACAAGAGACCCAGTACTTC | CASSSASGQQETQYF
TRBJ2-2 | TRBV6-4 | NA | NA | TGTGCCAGCAGTGTTGAGGGGGCCGGGGAGCTGTTTTTT | CASSVEGAGELFF
TRBJ2-2 | TRBV6-2/TRBV6-3 | NA | NA | TGTGCCAGCAGTTACCGAGCGCCGAACACCGGGGAGCTGTTTTTT | CASSYRAPNTGELFF
TRBJ1-1 | TRBV27 | NA | TRBD1 | TGTGCCAGCAGTTTAAACAGGGGAGACACTGAAGCTTTCTTT | CASSLNRGDTEAFF